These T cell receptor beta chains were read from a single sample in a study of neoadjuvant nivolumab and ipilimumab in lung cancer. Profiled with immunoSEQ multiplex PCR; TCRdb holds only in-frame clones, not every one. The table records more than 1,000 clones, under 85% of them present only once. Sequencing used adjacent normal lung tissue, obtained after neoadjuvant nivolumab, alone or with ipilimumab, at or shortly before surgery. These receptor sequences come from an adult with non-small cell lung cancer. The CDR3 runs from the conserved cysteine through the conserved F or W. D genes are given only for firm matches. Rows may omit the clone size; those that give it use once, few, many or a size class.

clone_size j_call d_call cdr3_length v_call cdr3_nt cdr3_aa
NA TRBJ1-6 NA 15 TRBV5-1 TGCGCCAGCAGCTTGGGGCAGGGAGGCAGATCACCCCTCCACTTT CASSLGQGGRSPLHF
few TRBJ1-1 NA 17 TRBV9 TGTGCCAGCAGCGTAGAAGACTATCCGATTATGAACACTGAAGCTTTCTTT CASSVEDYPIMNTEAFF
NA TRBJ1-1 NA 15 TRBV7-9 TGTGCCAGCAGCTTAGCGGTGCTGGAGAACACTGAAGCTTTCTTT CASSLAVLENTEAFF
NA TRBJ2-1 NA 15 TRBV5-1 TGCGCCAGCAGCTCCGACCCGGGGGCCAACAATGAGCAGTTCTTC CASSSDPGANNEQFF
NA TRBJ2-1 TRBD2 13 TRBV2 TGTGCCGCTAGCGGGGCCTTCCCCAATGAGCAGTTCTTC CAASGAFPNEQFF
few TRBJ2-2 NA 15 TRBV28 TGTGCCAGCAGACCACACAGGGTTTCCACCGGGGAGCTGTTTTTT CASRPHRVSTGELFF
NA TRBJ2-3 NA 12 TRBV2 TGTGCCAGCAGTGGAAACACGGATACGCAGTATTTT CASSGNTDTQYF
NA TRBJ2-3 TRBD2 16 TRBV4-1 TGCGCCAGCAGCCCCCTCGGGGCGGGGGGGCCCGTGGGGCAGTATTTT CASSPLGAGGPVGQYF
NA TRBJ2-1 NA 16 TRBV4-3 TGCGCCAGCAGCCCGAAACAGGGTGGGTCCTACAATGAGCAGTTCTTC CASSPKQGGSYNEQFF
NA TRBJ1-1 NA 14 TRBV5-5 TGTGCCAGCAGCTTGGTCTGGCAGAACACTGAAGCTTTCTTT CASSLVWQNTEAFF
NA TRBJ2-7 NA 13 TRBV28 TGTGCCAGCAGTTTGGGGGTCGGCTACGAGCAGTACTTC CASSLGVGYEQYF
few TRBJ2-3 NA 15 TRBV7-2 TGTGCCAGCAGCTTACTAGCGTCTAGCACAGATACGCAGTATTTT CASSLLASSTDTQYF
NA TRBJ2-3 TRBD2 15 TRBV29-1 TGCAGCGTTGAAGGGACTAGCCTCCGCACAGATACGCAGTATTTT CSVEGTSLRTDTQYF
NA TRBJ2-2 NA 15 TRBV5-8 TGTGCCAGCAGCTTGGCTTTGGGGGACACCGGGGAGCTGTTTTTT CASSLALGDTGELFF
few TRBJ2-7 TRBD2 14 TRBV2 TGTGCCAGCACCCCGAGTAGCGGGGGCTACGAGCAGTACTTC CASTPSSGGYEQYF
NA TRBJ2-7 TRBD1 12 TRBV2 TGTGCCAGCAGTAACAGGGGGCGCGAGCAGTACTTC CASSNRGREQYF
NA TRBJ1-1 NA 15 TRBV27 TGTGCCAGCAGTTTCATAAGATCCCCCAACACTGAAGCTTTCTTT CASSFIRSPNTEAFF
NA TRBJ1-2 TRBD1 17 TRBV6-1 TGTGCCAGCAGTGGGGTTTGGACAGGGGTTGAGGCGGGTCGCTACACCTTC CASSGVWTGVEAGRYTF
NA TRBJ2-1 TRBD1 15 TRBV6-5 TGTGCCAGCAGCACACAGGGGCACCTGGACAATGAGCAGTTCTTC CASSTQGHLDNEQFF
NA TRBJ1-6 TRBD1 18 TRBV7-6 TGTGCCAGCAGCCCACAGCAACAGGGGGAGTCCTATAATTCACCCCTCCACTTT CASSPQQQGESYNSPLHF
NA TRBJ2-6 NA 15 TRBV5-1 TGCGCCAGCAGCTTGGCGAATATCAACCGAAACGTCCTGACTTTC CASSLANINRNVLTF
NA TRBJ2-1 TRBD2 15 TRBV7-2 TGTGCCAGCAGTTTGACTAGCGGGGTCCTCAATGAGCAGTTCTTC CASSLTSGVLNEQFF
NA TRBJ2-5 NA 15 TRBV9 TGTGCCAGCAGCGTAGTTGAAGAGTACCAAGAGACCCAGTACTTC CASSVVEEYQETQYF
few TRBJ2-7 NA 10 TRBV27 TGTGCCAGCAGGACCATGGACACGTACTTC CASRTMDTYF
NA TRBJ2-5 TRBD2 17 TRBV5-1 TGCGCCAGCAGCAATCCCCTAGCGGGGGCCCAGGGAGAGACCCAGTACTTC CASSNPLAGAQGETQYF
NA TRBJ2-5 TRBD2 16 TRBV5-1 TGCGCCAGCGGGTTTCTAGCGGGGGAGTCCCAAGAGACCCAGTACTTC CASGFLAGESQETQYF
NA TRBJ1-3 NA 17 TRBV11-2 TGTGCCAGCAGCCCCCAAACCCCTGCCCTCTCTGGAAACACCATATATTTT CASSPQTPALSGNTIYF
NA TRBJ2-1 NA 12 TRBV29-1 TGCAGCGTTGAAACCCAGGGACTGAGAAAGTTCTTC CSVETQGLRKFF
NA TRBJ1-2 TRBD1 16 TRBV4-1 TGCGCCAGCAGCCAAGGGGTTCGGACAGGGCCCCATGGCTACACCTTC CASSQGVRTGPHGYTF
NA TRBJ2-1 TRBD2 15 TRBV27 TGTGCCAGCAGACTCGGGCGGGGAGGGAGCAATGAGCAGTTCTTC CASRLGRGGSNEQFF
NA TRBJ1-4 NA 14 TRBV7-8 TGTGCCAGCAGCTTAGAAGCAACTAATGAAAAACTGTTTTTT CASSLEATNEKLFF
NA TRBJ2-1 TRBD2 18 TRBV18 TGTGCCAGCTCAAATCGACCGGGAGGTGGGACGCGATACAATGAGCAGTTCTTC CASSNRPGGGTRYNEQFF
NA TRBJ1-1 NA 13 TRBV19 TGTGCCACCGGAGACTCTCCGGGCACTGAAGCTTTCTTT CATGDSPGTEAFF
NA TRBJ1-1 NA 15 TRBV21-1 TGTGCCAGCAGCAAAGGTAGGGGCCGGCGCACTGAAGCTTTCTTT CASSKGRGRRTEAFF
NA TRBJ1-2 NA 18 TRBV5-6 TGTGCCAGCAGCCGCCCTGGGGTGTCGGTGAGTTGGATCTATGGCTACACCTTC CASSRPGVSVSWIYGYTF
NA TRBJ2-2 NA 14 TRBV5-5 TGTGCCAGCAGCGCCCCCTTAAACACCGGGGAGCTGTTTTTT CASSAPLNTGELFF
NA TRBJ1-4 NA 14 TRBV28 TGTGCCAGCAGTTCAGGGACAACTAATGAAAAACTGTTTTTT CASSSGTTNEKLFF
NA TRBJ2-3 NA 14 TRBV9 TGTGCCAGCAGCGTAGCTACTGGTGTGGATACGCAGTATTTT CASSVATGVDTQYF
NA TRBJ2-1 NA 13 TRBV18 TGTGCCAGCTCGCGGGACGGTGGGGATGAGCAGTTCTTC CASSRDGGDEQFF
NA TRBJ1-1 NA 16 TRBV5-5 TGTGCCAGCAGCTTGGACGGGGCAGCCAGAACCACTGAAGCTTTCTTT CASSLDGAARTTEAFF
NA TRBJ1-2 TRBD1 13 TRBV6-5 TGTGCCAGCAGCTTGACAGGGGCCTATGGCTACACCTTC CASSLTGAYGYTF
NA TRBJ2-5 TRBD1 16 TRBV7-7 TGTGCCAGCAGCCTCCGGACAGGGGGAGTAGGAGAGACCCAGTACTTC CASSLRTGGVGETQYF
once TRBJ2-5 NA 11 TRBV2 TGTGCCAGCAAGGGCCAAGAGACCCAGTACTTC CASKGQETQYF
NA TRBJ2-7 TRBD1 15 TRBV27 TGTGCCAGCAGCAAAACCGGGACAGGGGGTTACGAGCAGTACTTC CASSKTGTGGYEQYF
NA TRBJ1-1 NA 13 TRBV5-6 TGTGCCAGCAGCTCCGGACGGGGCACTGAAGCTTTCTTT CASSSGRGTEAFF
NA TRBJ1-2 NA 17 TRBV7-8 TGTGCCAGCAGCTTAGTAATCCGGCAGACTCTTAACTATGGCTACACCTTC CASSLVIRQTLNYGYTF
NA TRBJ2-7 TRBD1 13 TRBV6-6 TGTGCCAGCAGGCCAGGGGGATCCTACGAGCAGTACTTC CASRPGGSYEQYF
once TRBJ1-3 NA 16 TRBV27 TGTGCCAGCAGTCAAAACCGGGACTCCCCCCGGAACACCATATATTTT CASSQNRDSPRNTIYF
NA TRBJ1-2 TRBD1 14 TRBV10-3 TGTGCCATCAGGGGAATGGGGGACAGGGATGGCTACACCTTC CAIRGMGDRDGYTF
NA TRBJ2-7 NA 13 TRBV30 TGTGCCTGGAGTGTAACTAGTCTCTACGAGCAGTACTTC CAWSVTSLYEQYF
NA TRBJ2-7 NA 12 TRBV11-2 TGTGCCAGCAGCTTCCAGGGTTACGAGCAGTACTTC CASSFQGYEQYF
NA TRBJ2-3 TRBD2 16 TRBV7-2 TGTGCCAGCAGCAACTGGACTAGCGGGGGGACAGATACGCAGTATTTT CASSNWTSGGTDTQYF